These 24 T cell receptor beta chains came from one sample sequenced in a study of Graves' ophthalmopathy and Graves' hyperthyroidism. The authors amplified TCR beta CDR3 regions, and they did so from RNA transcripts for repertoire sequencing. Second-round multiplex PCR came after a first-round RT-PCR that employed HTBI primers. MiXCR, applied by TCRdb to the multiplex PCR reads, yields one record per CDR3 protein. Of 500,000 to 700,000 distinct CDR3 sequences listed, about 20% are singletons. The source material was peripheral blood. The receptors derive from a woman younger than 35 with stable Graves' hyperthyroidism. Some clones in this sample may be carry-over from other donors' samples.

This clonotype was seen ten or more times. The CDR3 is CASSSGTIGYTF. The CDR3, as DNA: TGCGCCAGCAGCTCCGGGACAATAGGCTACACCTTC. The genes are TRBV5-1 and TRBJ1-2, with a weak D call TRBD1 (6 bases). The CDR3 runs to 12 residues. V was cut by 3 bases and J by 8 bases, with 11 bases left in between. Looked up from germline, CDR1 is SGHRS and CDR2 is YFSETQ. Supplemented by reference TRBV5-1 and TRBJ1-2, the full variable domain reads KAGVTQTPRYLIKTRGQQVTLSCSPISGHRSVSWYQQTPGQGLQFLFEYFSETQRNKGNFPGRFSGRQFSNSRSEMNVSTLELGDSALYLCASSSGTIGYTFGSGTRLTVV.

V is TRBV27 and J is TRBJ1-1; tentative D call: TRBD1 (6 bases). Germline CDR1 MNHEY, CDR2 SMNVEV (reference sequence). V was cut by 6 bases and J by 11 bases, with 19 bases left in between. The CDR3 spans 13 residues. CDR3 loop: CASSPVGGPAAFF. The CDR3, as DNA: TGTGCCAGCAGCCCTGTGGGGGGGCCCGCCGCTTTCTTT.

This clonotype was counted at least ten times. The chain joins TRBV6-2 or TRBV6-3 to TRBJ2-6; D uncertain. The CDR3 is made up of 16 amino acids. Trimming shortened V by 7 bases and J by 1 base, and 14 bases separated the two germline ends. CDR1 and CDR2 from the germline V gene are MNHEY and SVGEGT. CDR3 nucleotide sequence: TGTGCCAGCACTATACCCCCAGCTTCTGGGGCCAACGTCCTGACTTTC. As protein: CASTIPPASGANVLTF.

This clonotype was detected ten times or more. The chain employs TRBV6-1 and TRBJ1-6; 7 bases fit TRBD1. Germline values: CDR1 MNHNS, CDR2 SASEGT. The CDR3 runs to 16 residues. Trimming cost V 6 bases and J 7 bases; bases outside gene matches: 12. CDR3 sequence: CASRTHRDSQNSPLHF. The CDR3 DNA reads as TGTGCCAGCAGAACACACCGGGACAGCCAGAATTCACCCCTCCACTTT.

This clonotype has at least ten counts. The chain links TRBV24-1 to TRBJ2-5, with D possibly being TRBD1 or TRBD2 (6 bases each). This CDR3 contains 14 residues. CDR1 KGHDR and CDR2 SFDVKD come from the germline V gene. Trimming removed 4 bases from V and 5 bases from J, with 13 bases in between. CDR3 bases: TGTGCCACCAGTGAGGGGGGCCGGTCGGAGACCCAGTACTTC. Its protein is CATSEGGRSETQYF.

V and J are TRBV7-2 and TRBJ2-5, with D possibly called TRBD1 or TRBD2 (5 bases each). The V and J ends lost 6 bases and 4 bases respectively, with 18 bases between them. There are 15 residues in the CDR3. Germline CDR1 and CDR2: SGHTA and FQGNSA. The CDR3 region has the DNA TGTGCCAGCAGTACCGGGACCGCCGGAGGAGAGACCCAGTACTTC. It codes for CASSTGTAGGETQYF.

This clonotype was recorded a few times. Relative to the germline gene, one junction end is altered; a read error may explain this. V and J are TRBV6-4 and TRBJ2-3; D unclear. This CDR3 comprises 14 residues. Germline V lookup: CDR1 MRHNA, CDR2 SNTAGT. The CDR3 sequence is CASSYSDSTDTQYF. CDR3 bases: TGTGCCAGCAGTTACTCTGACAGCACAGATACGCAGTATTTT.

The chain carries TRBV28 and TRBJ2-2; D gene ambiguous. CDR1 and CDR2 from the germline V gene are MDHEN and SYDVKM. CDR3 length equals 16 residues. The CDR3 nucleotides are TGTGGGGCCCCTCTCCCTGAAGACGAGCCCACCGGGGAGCTGTTTTTT. This sequence encodes CGAPLPEDEPTGELFF.

V and J are TRBV20-1 and TRBJ1-1, with 8 bases that match TRBD1. J gave up 2 bases and V 5 bases, and 4 bases lay outside the gene matches. This CDR3 contains 13 residues. CDR1 and CDR2 from the germline V gene are DFQATT and SNEGSKA (reference sequence). CDR3 in amino acids: CSAVQGANTEAFF. In nucleotides, the CDR3 is TGCAGTGCTGTCCAGGGGGCAAACACTGAAGCTTTCTTT.

This clonotype occurred many times. The chain recombines TRBV2 with TRBJ1-1, with D possibly being TRBD1 (5 bases). With 10 bases removed from V and 10 bases from J, the gap between germline ends came to 19 bases. Germline V lookup: CDR1 SNHLY, CDR2 FYNNEI. The length of the CDR3 is 12 residues. The CDR3 DNA reads as TGTGCCACCCCGGGGCCCAAGAGAGGAGCTTTCTTT. It codes for CATPGPKRGAFF.

This clonotype has a count of ten or more. This chain joins TRBV12-3 or TRBV12-4 and TRBJ1-5; 8 bases agree with TRBD1. The V and J ends lost 6 bases and 6 bases, in that order; junction bases with no gene match: 7. This CDR3 contains 14 residues. DNA of the CDR3: TGTGCCAGCAGGGTAGACAGGGGAGGTCAGCCCCAGCATTTT. Its translation: CASRVDRGGQPQHF.

There are a few counts of this clonotype. This chain connects TRBV6-1 to TRBJ1-5; TRBD1 matches 7 bases. V lost 5 bases and J lost 11; bases outside the gene matches: 12. This CDR3 has 14 amino acids. Germline-derived CDR1 and CDR2 are MNHNS and SASEGT. The CDR3 loop reads CASSLDRVIGSQHF. The CDR3 nucleotides read TGTGCCAGCAGTCTAGACAGGGTAATAGGATCCCAGCATTTT.

This clonotype was seen ten or more times. The chain couples TRBV18 to TRBJ2-5; D may be TRBD1 (5 bases). CDR1 is KGHSH, CDR2 LQKENI, per germline. CDR3 size: 12 residues. V lost 8 bases and J lost 0, with 7 bases in between. For the CDR3, the DNA is TGTGCCAGCGCGACAGACCAAGAGACCCAGTACTTC. This translates into CASATDQETQYF.

The chain has TRBV6-2 or TRBV6-3 and TRBJ1-5; a possible D gene is TRBD1 (5 bases). V lost 11 bases and J lost 0, with 17 bases in between. The germline CDR1 and CDR2 sequences are MNHEY and SVGEGT. This CDR3 contains 15 residues. In DNA, the CDR3 is TGTGCCTCCCGGAGGACACGCTATAGCAATCAGCCCCAGCATTTT. This encodes CASRRTRYSNQPQHF.

This clonotype was observed at least ten times. J is TRBJ1-2 and V is TRBV6-1; D gene uncertain. Looked up from germline, CDR1 is MNHNS and CDR2 is SASEGT. The V gene lost 2 bases and the J gene lost 5 bases, with 12 bases spanning the gap. This CDR3 has 14 residues. The CDR3 DNA is TGTGCCAGCAGTGAACAGCCCACTGCTTATGGCTACACCTTC. It yields the protein CASSEQPTAYGYTF.

This chain links TRBV2 with TRBJ2-2; no clear D gene. V was cut by 6 bases and J by 6 bases, with 8 bases left in between. CDR3 length equals 12 residues. The germline CDR1 and CDR2 sequences are SNHLY and FYNNEI. CDR3 DNA sequence: TGTGCCAGCAGGAACCGGCCCGGGGAGCTGTTTTTT. The encoded protein is CASRNRPGELFF.

This clonotype has at least ten counts. The J gene is TRBJ2-5, the V gene TRBV7-9; the match to TRBD2 covers 9 bases. V gave up 5 bases and J gave up 1 base; unmatched junction bases: 2. The CDR3 is 14 amino acids. CDR1 is SEHNR and CDR2 is FQNEAQ in the germline V gene (reference sequence). CDR3 sequence (DNA): TGTGCCAGCAGCAGTAGCGGGAGCCAAGAGACCCAGTACTTC. The encoded protein is CASSSSGSQETQYF. Based on the CDR3 plus reference TRBV7-9 and TRBJ2-5, the full variable domain is DTGVSQNPRHKITKRGQNVTFRCDPISEHNRLYWYRQTLGQGPEFLTYFQNEAQLEKSRLLSDRFSAERPKGSFSTLEIQRTEQGDSAMYLCASSSSGSQETQYFGPGTRLLVL.

This clonotype has only a few counts. The chain recombines TRBV10-3 with TRBJ2-2; the match to TRBD1 covers 7 bases. The CDR3 length is 14 residues. Germline loops: CDR1 ENHRY, CDR2 SYGVKD. J was trimmed by 5 bases and V by 7 bases; bases with no gene match: 7. CDR3 in amino acids: CAIKETGNTGELFF. As DNA, the CDR3 is TGTGCCATCAAGGAGACAGGGAATACCGGGGAGCTGTTTTTT.

This clonotype appeared many times. The rearrangement links TRBV6-2 or TRBV6-3 to TRBJ2-5; D gene unclear. Trimming removed 0 bases at V and 2 bases at J, with 16 bases between. The CDR3 runs to 17 residues. Germline CDR1 and CDR2: MNHEY and SVGEGT. CDR3 sequence reads: CASSYSPSAVGQETQYF. The CDR3 DNA follows: TGTGCCAGCAGTTACTCCCCGAGCGCCGTGGGGCAAGAGACCCAGTACTTC.

This rearrangement joins TRBV5-1 to TRBJ2-2; 12 bases match TRBD2. The CDR3 covers 17 residues. Germline CDR1 is SGHRS and CDR2 is YFSETQ. J gave up 0 bases and V 4 bases, and 4 bases lay outside the gene matches. The CDR3 is CASSLAGGLANTGELFF. The DNA for the CDR3 is TGCGCCAGCAGCCTAGCGGGGGGGCTCGCGAACACCGGGGAGCTGTTTTTT.

This clonotype has at least ten counts. The V and J genes are TRBV7-8 and TRBJ2-7; a weak D match, TRBD2 (7 bases). In germline, CDR1 is SGHVS, CDR2 FQNEAQ. V lost 6 bases, J lost 4 bases, and 19 bases lay in between. The CDR3 is made up of 15 amino acids. CDR3 region: CASRSQEGGAYEQYF. DNA for the CDR3: TGTGCCAGCAGATCCCAGGAGGGGGGGGCGTACGAGCAGTACTTC.

Turning to this clonotype: A much more abundant neighbour one base away suggests this may be a read error. No conserved phenylalanine or tryptophan ends this CDR3, so it is likely a read error. The chain has TRBV5-1 and TRBJ2-2; TRBD2 matches 14 bases. The CDR3 loop spans 15 amino acids. Germline CDR1 and CDR2: SGHRS and YFSETQ. The trim removed 3 bases at V and 6 bases at J, leaving 1 base unmatched. CDR3 DNA: TGCGCCAGCAGCTCGACTAGCGGGAGGGCCGGGGAGCTGTTTTAT. It specifies CASSSTSGRAGELFY.

V gene TRBV6-1 combines with J gene TRBJ1-1; 10 positions agree with TRBD1. Germline V CDR1 and CDR2: MNHNS, SASEGT. CDR3 length: 16 amino acids. V lost 3 bases and J lost 4; bases outside the gene matches: 8. The CDR3 DNA sequence: TGTGCCAGCAGTGACGGGGACAGGGGTTGGAGCACTGAAGCTTTCTTT. It encodes CASSDGDRGWSTEAFF.

The CDR3 region has the DNA TGTGCCAGCAGCGTGGTTGGGGTTGGCTACACCTTC. As protein: CASSVVGVGYTF. The rearrangement joins TRBV5-4 to TRBJ1-2; D remains unclear. This CDR3 spans 12 amino acids. Trimming left V 4 bases short and J 7 bases short, with 11 bases between. In germline, CDR1 is SGHNT, CDR2 YYREEE (reference sequence). Looking up the rest from reference TRBV5-4 and TRBJ1-2 gives the full variable domain: ETGVTQSPTHLIKTRGQQVTLRCSSQSGHNTVSWYQQALGQGPQFIFQYYREEENGRGNFPPRFSGLQFPNYSSELNVNALELDDSALYLCASSVVGVGYTFGSGTRLTVV.